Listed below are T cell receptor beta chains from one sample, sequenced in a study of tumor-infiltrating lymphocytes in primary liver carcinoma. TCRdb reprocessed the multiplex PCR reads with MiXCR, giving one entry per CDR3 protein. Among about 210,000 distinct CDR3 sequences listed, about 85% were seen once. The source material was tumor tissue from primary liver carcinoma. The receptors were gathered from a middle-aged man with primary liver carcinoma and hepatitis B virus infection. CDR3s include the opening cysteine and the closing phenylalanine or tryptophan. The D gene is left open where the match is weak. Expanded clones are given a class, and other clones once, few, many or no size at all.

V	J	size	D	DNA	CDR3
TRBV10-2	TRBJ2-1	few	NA	TGCGCCAGCAATGAGTCGACTCGGTGTCAGGGCTTC	CASNESTRCQGF
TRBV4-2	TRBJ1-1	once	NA	TGTGCCAGCAGCCAAGATCGGGGAAACACTGATGCTTTCTTT	CASSQDRGNTDAFF
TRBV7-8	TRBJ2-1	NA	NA	TGTGCCAGCAGCCCAAGGACCCAGACTGCGCGAGCGGATGAGCAGTTCTTC	CASSPRTQTARADEQFF
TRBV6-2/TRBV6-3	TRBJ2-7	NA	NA	TGTGCCAGCAACACTCCGACTAGTGGAGGGTACGAACATTACTTC	CASNTPTSGGYEHYF
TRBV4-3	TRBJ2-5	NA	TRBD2	TGTGCCAGCAACCAAGCGGCTAGCGGGAGGACTGGTGAGACCAATTACTTC	CASNQAASGRTGETNYF
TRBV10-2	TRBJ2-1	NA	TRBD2	TGCGCCAGCGCGCGAGCGGGGGGAGAGAATAGGAATGAGCAGTTCTTC	CASARAGGENRNEQFF
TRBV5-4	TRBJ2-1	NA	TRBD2	TGTGTCAGCGCCATAGCGAGCGGGAGGGGTTACATTGAGCAGTTCTTC	CVSAIASGRGYIEQFF
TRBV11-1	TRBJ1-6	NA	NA	TGTGCCAGCAGACGGACATTGGCTTCACCCCTCCACTTT	CASRRTLASPLHF
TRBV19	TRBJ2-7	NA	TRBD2	TGTACCAGTAGTTATCAAGCGGGAACCTACGAGCAGTATTTC	CTSSYQAGTYEQYF
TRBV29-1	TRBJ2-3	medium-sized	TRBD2	TGCAGCGCCCAGCGGGGGGGCACAGATACGCAGTATTTT	CSAQRGGTDTQYF
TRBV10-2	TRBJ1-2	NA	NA	TGCGCCAGCAGTTCCCTAAAGGATTATGGGTACACCTTC	CASSSLKDYGYTF
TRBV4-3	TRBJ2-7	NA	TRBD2	TGCACCAGCAGCCAAGAGATGGGGACTAGGTTTTACGAGCAGTACTTC	CTSSQEMGTRFYEQYF
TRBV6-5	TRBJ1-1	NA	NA	TGTACCAGCAGTTCCTCAATAAACACTGAATCTTTCTTT	CTSSSSINTESFF
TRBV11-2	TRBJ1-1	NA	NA	TGTGCCAGTAGCTCGGGGGGGAATACTGAAGCTTTCTTT	CASSSGGNTEAFF
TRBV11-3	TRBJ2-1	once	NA	TGTGCAAGCAGCTTAGGCGTCCCGAAGAATGAGCAGTTTTTC	CASSLGVPKNEQFF
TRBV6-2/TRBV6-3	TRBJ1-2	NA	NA	TGTGCCAACAGTTACCCCGGAGTGGGCTTCGGAGGTGGCTACACCTTC	CANSYPGVGFGGGYTF
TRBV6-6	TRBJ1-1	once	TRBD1	TGTGCCAGTAGCACAGGGGGGACTGCTGAAGCTCTCTTT	CASSTGGTAEALF
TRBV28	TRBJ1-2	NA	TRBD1	TGTGCCAGCAGTTTCGCCGGGACAGGGATTATCTACTATGACTACACCTTC	CASSFAGTGIIYYDYTF
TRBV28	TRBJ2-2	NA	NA	TGTGCCACCAGTGGCTGCACTAACACCGGGGAGCTGTTTTTT	CATSGCTNTGELFF
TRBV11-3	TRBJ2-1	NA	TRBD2	TGTCTCAGCAGCCTGATTAGCGGGACACCCTACAATGAGCAGTTCTTC	CLSSLISGTPYNEQFF
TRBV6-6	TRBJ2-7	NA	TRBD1	TGTGCCAGGACTCCGCGACAGGGACCGTTCTACGAGCAGTACTTC	CARTPRQGPFYEQYF
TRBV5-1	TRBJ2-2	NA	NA	TGCGCCAGTAGCATCACCGGGGGGCTGTTTTTT	CASSITGGLFF
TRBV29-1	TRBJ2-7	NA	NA	TGCAGCGCCGTGATATCTGGGACCAGCACTCCCTACGAGCAGCACTTC	CSAVISGTSTPYEQHF
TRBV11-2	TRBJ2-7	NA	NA	TGTGTCAGTAGTCCCGGGGGCTACGAGCGGTACTTC	CVSSPGGYERYF
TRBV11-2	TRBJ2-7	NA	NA	TGTGCAAGCAGTTATAACAGGAACTTCTACGAGCAGTACTTC	CASSYNRNFYEQYF
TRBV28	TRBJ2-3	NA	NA	TGTGCCAGCAGTTTAAGGACCGTGGGAATTAACACAGATACGCAGTATTTT	CASSLRTVGINTDTQYF
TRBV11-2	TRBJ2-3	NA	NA	TGTGCCAGTAGCTTAAGCCGACAAGGGGATACGCAATATTTT	CASSLSRQGDTQYF
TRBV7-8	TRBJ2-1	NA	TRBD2	TGTGTCAGCAGCTTAGTCGGGAGGGGAGAGCATTTCTTC	CVSSLVGRGEHFF
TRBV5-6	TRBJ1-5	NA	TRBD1	TGTGCCAGCAACCTTCGGACAGGGGAGCCCCAGCATTTT	CASNLRTGEPQHF
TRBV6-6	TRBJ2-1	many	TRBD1	TGTGCCAGCAGTTACGGGCAGGGGGACAATGAGCAGTTCTTC	CASSYGQGDNEQFF
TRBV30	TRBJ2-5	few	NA	TGTGCCTTGAACACAAGGGGGGCAGAGACCCAGTACTTC	CALNTRGAETQYF
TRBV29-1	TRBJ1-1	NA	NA	TGCAGCGTCGCCCCGGGAGAGGGCATGGGCATTGAAGCTTTCTTT	CSVAPGEGMGIEAFF
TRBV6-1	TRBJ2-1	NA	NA	TGTGCCAGCAGTGTCAAACTGACATACAATGAGCACTTCTTC	CASSVKLTYNEHFF
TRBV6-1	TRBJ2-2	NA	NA	TGTACCAGCAGTCATGGGTGGTGGCTCGCCGGGGAGCTGTTTTTT	CTSSHGWWLAGELFF
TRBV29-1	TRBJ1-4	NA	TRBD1	TGCAGCGCTGGGACAGGGGATGTAACTAATGAAAAACTGTTTTTT	CSAGTGDVTNEKLFF
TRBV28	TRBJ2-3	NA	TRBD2	TGTGCCAGCGTAGAAGCGGGAGGCACAGATAGACAGTATTTT	CASVEAGGTDRQYF
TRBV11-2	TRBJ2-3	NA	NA	TGTCCCAGCAGCAGAAGAAGTACAGGGAATACTGATACGCAGTATTTT	CPSSRRSTGNTDTQYF
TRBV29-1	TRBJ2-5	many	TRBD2	TGCAGCGTCAAGGGGCTAGCGGGGGGGCAGACCCAGTACTTC	CSVKGLAGGQTQYF
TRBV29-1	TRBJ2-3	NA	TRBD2	TGCAGCGCACCCAGGACTAGCGGGATGGTTATCGATACGCAGTATTTT	CSAPRTSGMVIDTQYF
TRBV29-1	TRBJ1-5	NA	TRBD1	TGCAGTGTTCGGGAACAGGGGCAGCCCCAGCATTTT	CSVREQGQPQHF
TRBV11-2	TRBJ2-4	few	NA	TGTGTCAGCACCACTTCGGCGGTAGTCAAAAACATTCAATACTTC	CVSTTSAVVKNIQYF
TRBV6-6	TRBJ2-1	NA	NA	TGTGCCGGCAGTTTCTCGAATCCGGTCTACAATGAGCAGTTCTTC	CAGSFSNPVYNEQFF
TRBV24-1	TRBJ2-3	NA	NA	TGTGCCACCAGTGACAATCGTGGTGTGCATACGCAGTATTTT	CATSDNRGVHTQYF
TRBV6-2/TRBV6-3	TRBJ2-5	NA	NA	TGTGCCAGCAGACCAGAAGAAGAGATCCAGTACTTC	CASRPEEEIQYF
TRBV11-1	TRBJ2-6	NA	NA	TGTGTCAGCAGCCGGAACCCTGGGTCCAACGTCCTGACTTTC	CVSSRNPGSNVLTF
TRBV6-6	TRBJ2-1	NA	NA	TGTGCCAGCAGTTACTCTAAAGAGACGGAAGATGAGCTGTTCTTC	CASSYSKETEDELFF
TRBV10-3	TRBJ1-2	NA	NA	TGTGCCAGCAGTGAGTCGTCAGGGGACTATGGCTCCACCTTC	CASSESSGDYGSTF
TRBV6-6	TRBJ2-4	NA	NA	TGTGCCAACTGTTACTCGACGTCAGGGATCGCCAAAAACATTCGGTACTTC	CANCYSTSGIAKNIRYF
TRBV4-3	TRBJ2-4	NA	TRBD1	TGCGCCAGCAGCCAGGCAGGGGGCACAAACATTCAATACTTC	CASSQAGGTNIQYF
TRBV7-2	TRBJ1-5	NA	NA	TGTGCCAGCAGCTTAGAGGGAGGGAGCGGTCAGCCCCAGCATTTT	CASSLEGGSGQPQHF
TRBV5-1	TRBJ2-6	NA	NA	TGCACCAGCAGCAGTGTCAGCCCTCAAGCCGGGCCCAACGTCCTGACTTTC	CTSSSVSPQAGPNVLTF
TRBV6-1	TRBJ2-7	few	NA	TGTGCCAGCGCCCCAGGGTTTTACGAGCAGTACTTC	CASAPGFYEQYF
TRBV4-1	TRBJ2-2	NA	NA	TGCACCAGCAGCCTCCAGGGGGAGGGCCCCGGGGAGCTGTTTTTT	CTSSLQGEGPGELFF
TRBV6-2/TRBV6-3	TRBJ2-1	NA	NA	TGTGCCATCAGTCGATCCCTCGTGGGGATCGATGAGCAGTTCTTC	CAISRSLVGIDEQFF